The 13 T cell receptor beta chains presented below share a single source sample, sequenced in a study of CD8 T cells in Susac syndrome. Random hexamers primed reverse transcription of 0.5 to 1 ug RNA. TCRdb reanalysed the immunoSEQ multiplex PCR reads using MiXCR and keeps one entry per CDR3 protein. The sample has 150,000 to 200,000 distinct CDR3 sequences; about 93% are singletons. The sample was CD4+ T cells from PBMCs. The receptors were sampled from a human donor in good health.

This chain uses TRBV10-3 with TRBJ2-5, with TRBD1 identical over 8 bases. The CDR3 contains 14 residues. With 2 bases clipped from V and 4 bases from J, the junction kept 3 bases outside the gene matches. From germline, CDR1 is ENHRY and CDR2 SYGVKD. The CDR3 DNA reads TGTGCCATCAGTGAGGCCAGGGGGCTAGAGACCCAGTACTTC. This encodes CAISEARGLETQYF.

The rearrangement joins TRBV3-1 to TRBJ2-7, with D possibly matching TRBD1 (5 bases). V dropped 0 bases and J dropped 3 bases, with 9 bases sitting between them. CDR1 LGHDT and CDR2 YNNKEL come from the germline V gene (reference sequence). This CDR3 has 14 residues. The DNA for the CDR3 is TGTGCCAGCAGCCAAGATTCGCAGGGCTACGAGCAGTACTTC. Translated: CASSQDSQGYEQYF.

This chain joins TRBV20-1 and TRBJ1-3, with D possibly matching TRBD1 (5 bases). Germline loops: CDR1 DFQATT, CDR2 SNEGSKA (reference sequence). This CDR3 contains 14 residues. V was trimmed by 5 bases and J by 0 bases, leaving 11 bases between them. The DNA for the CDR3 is TGCAGTGCTCGGGACGCCAACTCTGGAAACACCATATATTTT. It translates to CSARDANSGNTIYF.

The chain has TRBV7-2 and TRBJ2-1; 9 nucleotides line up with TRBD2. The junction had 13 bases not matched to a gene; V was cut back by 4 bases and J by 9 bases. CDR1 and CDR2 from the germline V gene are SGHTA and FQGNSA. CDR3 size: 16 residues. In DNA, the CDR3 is TGTGCCAGCAGCTCTCGGTCAGGCGGGGGGGCTTCTGAGCAGTTCTTC. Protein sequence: CASSSRSGGGASEQFF.

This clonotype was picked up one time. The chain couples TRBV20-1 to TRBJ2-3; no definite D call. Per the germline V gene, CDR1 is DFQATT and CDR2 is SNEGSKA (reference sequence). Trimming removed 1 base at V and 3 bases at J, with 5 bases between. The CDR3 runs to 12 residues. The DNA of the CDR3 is TGCAGTGCTAGAGCCTCGACAGATACGCAGTATTTT. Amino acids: CSARASTDTQYF.

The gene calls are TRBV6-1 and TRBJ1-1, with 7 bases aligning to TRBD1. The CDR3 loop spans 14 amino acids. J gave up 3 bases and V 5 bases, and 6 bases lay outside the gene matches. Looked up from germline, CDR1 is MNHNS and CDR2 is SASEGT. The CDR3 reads CASSPRDSHTEAFF. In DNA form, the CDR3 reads TGTGCCAGCAGTCCCCGGGACAGCCACACTGAAGCTTTCTTT.

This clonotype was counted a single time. The CDR3 here is CASRPRRESSYEQYF. CDR3 DNA sequence: TGCGCCAGCAGACCCCGGAGGGAAAGCTCCTACGAGCAGTACTTC. V and J are TRBV5-1 and TRBJ2-7; D perhaps matches TRBD2 (6 bases). The V gene's germline CDR1 is SGHRS and CDR2 YFSETQ. Trimming shortened V by 5 bases and J by 0 bases, and 15 bases separated the two germline ends. The CDR3 contains 15 residues.

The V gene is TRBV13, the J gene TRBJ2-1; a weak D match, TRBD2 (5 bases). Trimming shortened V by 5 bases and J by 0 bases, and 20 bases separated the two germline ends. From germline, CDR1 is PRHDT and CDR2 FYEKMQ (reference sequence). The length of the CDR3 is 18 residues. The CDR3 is CASSPLARSDFSYNEQFF. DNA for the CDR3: TGTGCCAGCAGCCCTTTGGCCCGTTCGGACTTCTCCTACAATGAGCAGTTCTTC.

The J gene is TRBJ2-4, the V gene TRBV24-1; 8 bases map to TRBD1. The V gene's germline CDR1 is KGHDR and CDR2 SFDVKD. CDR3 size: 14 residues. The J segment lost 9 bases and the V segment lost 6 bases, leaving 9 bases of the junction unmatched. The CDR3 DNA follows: TGTGCCACCAGTCCAAGCGGAGACAGGGGCATTCAGTACTTC. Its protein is CATSPSGDRGIQYF.

The CDR3 loop is CASSHIDRDDGYTF. CDR3 sequence (DNA): TGTGCCAGCAGCCACATAGACAGGGATGATGGCTACACCTTC. The J gene is TRBJ1-2, the V gene TRBV11-2; 7 bases align to TRBD1. V lost 5 bases to trimming and J lost 6 bases; unmatched junction nucleotides: 9. The CDR3 is 14 amino acids. Germline CDR1 is SGHAT and CDR2 is FQNNGV.

The CDR3 protein is CSVELAGRISYEQYF. CDR3 bases: TGCAGCGTTGAGTTGGCGGGCAGGATCTCCTACGAGCAGTACTTC. The rearrangement joins TRBV29-1 to TRBJ2-7; a possible D gene is TRBD2 (5 bases). Germline V gene sequence: CDR1 SQVTM, CDR2 ANQGSEA. The length of the CDR3 is 15 residues. V was pared by 3 bases and J by 0 bases, with 15 bases between.

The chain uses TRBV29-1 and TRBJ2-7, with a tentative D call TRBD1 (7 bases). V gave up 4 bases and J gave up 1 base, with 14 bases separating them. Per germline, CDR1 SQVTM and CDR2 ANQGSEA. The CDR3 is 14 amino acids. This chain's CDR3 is CSVAGGQKSYEQYF. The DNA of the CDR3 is TGCAGCGTTGCCGGGGGACAGAAGTCCTACGAGCAGTACTTC.

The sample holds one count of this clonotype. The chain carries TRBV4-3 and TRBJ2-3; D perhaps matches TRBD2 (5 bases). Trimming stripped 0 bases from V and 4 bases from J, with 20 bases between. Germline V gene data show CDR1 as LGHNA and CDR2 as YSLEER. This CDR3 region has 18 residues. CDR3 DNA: TGCGCCAGCAGCCAAGATCTCCCAGCGGAGACCTCCCCAGATACGCAGTATTTT. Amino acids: CASSQDLPAETSPDTQYF.